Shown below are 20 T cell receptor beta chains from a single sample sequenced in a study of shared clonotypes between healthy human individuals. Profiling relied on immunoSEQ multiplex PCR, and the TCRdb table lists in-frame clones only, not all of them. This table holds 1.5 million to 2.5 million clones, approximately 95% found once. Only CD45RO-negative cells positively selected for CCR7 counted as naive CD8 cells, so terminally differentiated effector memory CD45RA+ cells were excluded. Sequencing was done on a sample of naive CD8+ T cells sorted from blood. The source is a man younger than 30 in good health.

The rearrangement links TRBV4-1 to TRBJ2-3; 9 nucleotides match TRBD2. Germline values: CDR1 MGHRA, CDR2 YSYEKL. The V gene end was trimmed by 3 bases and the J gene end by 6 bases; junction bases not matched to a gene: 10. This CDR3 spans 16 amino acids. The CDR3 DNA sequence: TGCGCCAGCAGCCAGGGGGTAGCGGGGGCGGGGGATACGCAGTATTTT. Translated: CASSQGVAGAGDTQYF.

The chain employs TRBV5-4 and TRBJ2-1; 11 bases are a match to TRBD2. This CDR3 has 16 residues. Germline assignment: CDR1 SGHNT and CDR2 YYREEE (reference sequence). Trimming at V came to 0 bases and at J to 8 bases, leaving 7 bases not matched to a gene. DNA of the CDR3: TGTGCCAGCAGCTTGGGGGTAGCGGGAGGGCTTGATGAGCAGTTCTTC. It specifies CASSLGVAGGLDEQFF.

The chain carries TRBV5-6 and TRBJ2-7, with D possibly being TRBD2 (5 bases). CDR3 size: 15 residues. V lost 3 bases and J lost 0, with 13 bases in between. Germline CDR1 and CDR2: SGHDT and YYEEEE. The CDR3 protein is CASSSLDYLSYEQYF. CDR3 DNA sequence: TGTGCCAGCAGCTCCCTAGACTATCTCTCCTACGAGCAGTACTTC.

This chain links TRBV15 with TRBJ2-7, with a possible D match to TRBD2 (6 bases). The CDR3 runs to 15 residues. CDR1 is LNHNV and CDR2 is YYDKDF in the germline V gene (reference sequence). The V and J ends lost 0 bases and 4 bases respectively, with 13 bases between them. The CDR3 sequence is CATSRDWGGVYEQYF. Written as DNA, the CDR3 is TGTGCCACCAGCAGAGATTGGGGAGGAGTATACGAGCAGTACTTC.

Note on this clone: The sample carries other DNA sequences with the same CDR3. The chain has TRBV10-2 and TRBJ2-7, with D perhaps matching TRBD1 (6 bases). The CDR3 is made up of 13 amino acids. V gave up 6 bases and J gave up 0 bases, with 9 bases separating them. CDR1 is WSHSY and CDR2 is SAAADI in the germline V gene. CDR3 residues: CASSTGISYEQYF. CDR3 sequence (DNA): TGCGCCAGCAGCACAGGGATCTCCTACGAGCAGTACTTC.

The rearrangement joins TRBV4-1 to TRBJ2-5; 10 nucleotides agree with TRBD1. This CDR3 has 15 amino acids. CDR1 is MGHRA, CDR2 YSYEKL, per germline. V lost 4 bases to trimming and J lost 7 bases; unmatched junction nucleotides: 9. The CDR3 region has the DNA TGCGCCAGCAGCCTACGGACAGGGGGATTATCGACCCAGTACTTC. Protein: CASSLRTGGLSTQYF.

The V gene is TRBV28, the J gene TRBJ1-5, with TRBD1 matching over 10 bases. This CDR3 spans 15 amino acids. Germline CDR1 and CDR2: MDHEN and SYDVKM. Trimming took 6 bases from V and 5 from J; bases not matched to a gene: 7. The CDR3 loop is CASSPGQGQYQPQHF. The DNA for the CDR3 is TGTGCCAGCAGCCCGGGACAGGGGCAGTATCAGCCCCAGCATTTT.

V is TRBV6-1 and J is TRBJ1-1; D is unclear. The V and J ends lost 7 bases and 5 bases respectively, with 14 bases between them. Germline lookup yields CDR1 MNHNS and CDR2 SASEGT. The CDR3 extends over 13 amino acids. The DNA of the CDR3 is TGTGCCAGCACGGATGCCGGTACGACTGAAGCTTTCTTT. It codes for CASTDAGTTEAFF.

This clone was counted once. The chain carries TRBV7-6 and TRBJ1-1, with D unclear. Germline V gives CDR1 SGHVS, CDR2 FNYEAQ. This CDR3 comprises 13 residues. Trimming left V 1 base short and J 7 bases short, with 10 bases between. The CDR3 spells CASSLERFGEAFF. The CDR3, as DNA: TGTGCCAGCAGCTTAGAGAGGTTCGGTGAAGCTTTCTTT.

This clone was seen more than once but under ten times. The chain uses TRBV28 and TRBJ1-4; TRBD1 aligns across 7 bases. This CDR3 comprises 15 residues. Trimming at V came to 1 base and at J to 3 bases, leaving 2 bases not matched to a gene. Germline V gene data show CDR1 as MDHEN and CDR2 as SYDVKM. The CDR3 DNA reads TGTGCCAGCAGTTTATTGGGACAGCCTAATGAAAAACTGTTTTTT. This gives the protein CASSLLGQPNEKLFF.

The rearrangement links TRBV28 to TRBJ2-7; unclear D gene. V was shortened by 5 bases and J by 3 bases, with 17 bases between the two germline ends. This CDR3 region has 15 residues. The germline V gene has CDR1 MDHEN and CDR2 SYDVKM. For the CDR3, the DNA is TGTGCCAGCAGTCCCAATGGTGCTCTTGTCTACGAGCAGTACTTC. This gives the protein CASSPNGALVYEQYF.

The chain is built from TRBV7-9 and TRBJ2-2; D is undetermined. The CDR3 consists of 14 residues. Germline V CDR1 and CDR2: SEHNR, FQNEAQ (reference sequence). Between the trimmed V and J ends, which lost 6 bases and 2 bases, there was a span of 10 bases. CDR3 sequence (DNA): TGTGCCAGCAGTTCAACGATAAACACCGGGGAGCTGTTTTTT. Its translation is CASSSTINTGELFF.

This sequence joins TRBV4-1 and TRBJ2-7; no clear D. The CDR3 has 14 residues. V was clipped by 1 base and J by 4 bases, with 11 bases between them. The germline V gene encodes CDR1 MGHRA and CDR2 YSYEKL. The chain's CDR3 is CASSQGPAEYEQYF. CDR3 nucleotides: TGCGCCAGCAGCCAAGGCCCCGCAGAATACGAGCAGTACTTC.

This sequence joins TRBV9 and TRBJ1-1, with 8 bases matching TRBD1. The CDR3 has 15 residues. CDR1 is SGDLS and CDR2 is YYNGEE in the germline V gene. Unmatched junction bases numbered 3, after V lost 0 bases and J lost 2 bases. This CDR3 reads CASSVEQGGNTEAFF. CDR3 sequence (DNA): TGTGCCAGCAGCGTAGAACAGGGGGGAAACACTGAAGCTTTCTTT.

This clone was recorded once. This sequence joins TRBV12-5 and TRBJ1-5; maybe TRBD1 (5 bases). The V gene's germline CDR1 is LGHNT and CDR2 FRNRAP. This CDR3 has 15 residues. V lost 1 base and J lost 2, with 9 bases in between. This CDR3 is CASGLDTRGNQPQHF. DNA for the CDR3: TGTGCTAGTGGTTTGGACACCAGGGGCAATCAGCCCCAGCATTTT.

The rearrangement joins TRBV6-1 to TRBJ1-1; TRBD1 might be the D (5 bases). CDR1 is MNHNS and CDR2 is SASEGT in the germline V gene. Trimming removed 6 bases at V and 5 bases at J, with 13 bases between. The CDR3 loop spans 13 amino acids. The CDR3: CASSGGWWTEAFF. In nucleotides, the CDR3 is TGTGCCAGCAGCGGGGGGTGGTGGACTGAAGCTTTCTTT.

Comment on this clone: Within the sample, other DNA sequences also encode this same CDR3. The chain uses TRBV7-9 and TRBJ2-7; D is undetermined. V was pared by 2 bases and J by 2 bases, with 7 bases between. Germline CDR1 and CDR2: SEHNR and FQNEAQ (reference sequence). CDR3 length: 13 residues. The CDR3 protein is CASSLSSTYEQYF. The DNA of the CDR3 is TGTGCCAGCAGCTTATCATCAACCTACGAGCAGTACTTC.

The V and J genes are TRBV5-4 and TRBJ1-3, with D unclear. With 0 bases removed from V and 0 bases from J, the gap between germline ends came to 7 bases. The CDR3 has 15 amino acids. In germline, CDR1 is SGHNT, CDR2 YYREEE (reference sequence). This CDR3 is CASSLAGRSGNTIYF. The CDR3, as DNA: TGTGCCAGCAGCTTGGCGGGCCGCTCTGGAAACACCATATATTTT.

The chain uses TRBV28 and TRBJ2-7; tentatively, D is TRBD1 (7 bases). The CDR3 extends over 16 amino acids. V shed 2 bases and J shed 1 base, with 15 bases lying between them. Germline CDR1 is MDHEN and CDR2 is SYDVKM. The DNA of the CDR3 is TGTGCCAGCAGTTTACCCCTCCCAGGGGGGTCCTACGAGCAGTACTTC. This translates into CASSLPLPGGSYEQYF.

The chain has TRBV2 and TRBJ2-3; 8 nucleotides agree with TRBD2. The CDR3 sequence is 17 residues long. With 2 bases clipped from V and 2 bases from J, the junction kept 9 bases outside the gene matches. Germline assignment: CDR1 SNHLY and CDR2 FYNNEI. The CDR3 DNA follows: TGTGCCAGCAGTGAATCGAGCGGGAGCTTTTCCACAGATACGCAGTATTTT. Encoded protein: CASSESSGSFSTDTQYF.